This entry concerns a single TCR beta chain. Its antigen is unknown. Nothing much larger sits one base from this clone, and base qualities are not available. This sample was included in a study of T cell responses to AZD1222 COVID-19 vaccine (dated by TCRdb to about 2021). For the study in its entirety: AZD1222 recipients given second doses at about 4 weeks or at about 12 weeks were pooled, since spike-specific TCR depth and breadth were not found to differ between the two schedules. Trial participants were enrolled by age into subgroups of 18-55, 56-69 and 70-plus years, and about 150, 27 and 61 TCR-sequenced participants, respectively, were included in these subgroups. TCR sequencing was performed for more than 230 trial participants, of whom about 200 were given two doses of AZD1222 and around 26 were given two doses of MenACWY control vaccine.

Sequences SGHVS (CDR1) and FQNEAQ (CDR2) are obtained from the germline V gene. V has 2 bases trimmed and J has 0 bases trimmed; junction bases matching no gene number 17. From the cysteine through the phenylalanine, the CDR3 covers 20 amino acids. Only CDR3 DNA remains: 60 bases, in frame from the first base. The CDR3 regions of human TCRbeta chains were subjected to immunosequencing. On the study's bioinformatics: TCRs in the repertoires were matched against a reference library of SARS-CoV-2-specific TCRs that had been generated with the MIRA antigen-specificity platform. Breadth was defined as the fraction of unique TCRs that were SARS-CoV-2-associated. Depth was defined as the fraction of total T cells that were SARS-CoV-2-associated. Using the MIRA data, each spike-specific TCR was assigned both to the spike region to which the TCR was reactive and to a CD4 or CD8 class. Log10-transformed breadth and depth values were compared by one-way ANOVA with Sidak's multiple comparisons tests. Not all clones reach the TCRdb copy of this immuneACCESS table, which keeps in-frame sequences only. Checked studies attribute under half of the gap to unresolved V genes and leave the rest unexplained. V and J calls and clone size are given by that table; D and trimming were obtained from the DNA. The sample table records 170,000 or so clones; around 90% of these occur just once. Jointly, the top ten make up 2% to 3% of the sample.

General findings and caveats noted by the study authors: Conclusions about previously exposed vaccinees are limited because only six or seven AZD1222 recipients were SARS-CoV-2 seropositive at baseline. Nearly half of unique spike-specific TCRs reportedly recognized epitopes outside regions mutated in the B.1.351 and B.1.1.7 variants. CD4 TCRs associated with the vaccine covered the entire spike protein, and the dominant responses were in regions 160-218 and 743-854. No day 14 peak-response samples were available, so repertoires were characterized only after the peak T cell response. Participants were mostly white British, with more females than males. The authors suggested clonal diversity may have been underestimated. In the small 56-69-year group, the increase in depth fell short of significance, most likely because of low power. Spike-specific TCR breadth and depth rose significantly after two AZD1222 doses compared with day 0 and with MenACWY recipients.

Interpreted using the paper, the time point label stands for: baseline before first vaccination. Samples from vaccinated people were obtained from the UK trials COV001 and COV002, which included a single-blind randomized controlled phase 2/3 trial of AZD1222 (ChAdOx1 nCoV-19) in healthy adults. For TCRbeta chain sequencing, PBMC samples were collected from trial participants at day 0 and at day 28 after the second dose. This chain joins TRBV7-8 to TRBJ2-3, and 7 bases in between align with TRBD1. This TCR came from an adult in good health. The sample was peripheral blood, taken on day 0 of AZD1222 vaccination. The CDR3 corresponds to CASSLINRQGGLVSTDTQYF. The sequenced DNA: TGTGCCAGCAGCTTAATAAACCGACAGGGCGGTTTGGTAAGCACAGATACGCAGTATTTT.